This TCR beta chain was obtained from a study of blood T cell repertoires in COVID-19. Overall study: Donors in the United States, Italy and Spain gave samples during acute or convalescent COVID-19. The analysed material was cDNA or gDNA that came from T cells, B-cell-depleted T cells, or PBMCs.

Germline V CDR1 and CDR2: SNHLY, FYNNEI. This CDR3 spans 17 amino acids. V shed 4 bases and J 0 bases; nucleotides not matched to a gene: 8. A Seattle source enrolled patients during active infection and followed them longitudinally. Under the authors' procedure: Counts of nucleated cells, estimated from reference gene primer amplification, were obtained. Clones were sequenced by immunoSEQ multiplex PCR, and TCRdb holds only the in-frame ones, with some missing. V and J calls and clone size come straight from that table; D and trimming were deduced from the DNA. The sample has about 120,000 clones, around 89% seen once.

The receptor was derived from a woman aged 55-75 years with COVID-19, enrolled during active disease. The rearrangement uses TRBV2 and TRBJ1-4, with 7 bases identical to TRBD1. The sample taken for sequencing was peripheral blood. CDR3 protein: CASSGDRLRSTNEKLFF. The CDR3 DNA is TGTGCCAGCAGTGGGGACAGACTGCGGTCAACTAATGAAAAACTGTTTTTT.